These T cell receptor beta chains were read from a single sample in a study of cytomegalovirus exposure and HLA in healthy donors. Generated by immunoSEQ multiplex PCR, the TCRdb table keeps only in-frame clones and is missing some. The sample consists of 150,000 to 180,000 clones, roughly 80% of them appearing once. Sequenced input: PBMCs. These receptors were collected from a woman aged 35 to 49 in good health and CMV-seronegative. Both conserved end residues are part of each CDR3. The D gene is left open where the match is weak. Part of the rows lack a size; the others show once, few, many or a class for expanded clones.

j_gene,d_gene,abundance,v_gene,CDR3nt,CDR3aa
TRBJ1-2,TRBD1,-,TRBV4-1,TGCGCCAGCAGCCAAGTGGGGACAGGGAACGGCTACACCTTC,CASSQVGTGNGYTF
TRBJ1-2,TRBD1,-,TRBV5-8,TGTGCCAGCAGCCCCGGGACAGGGGGATATGGCTACACCTTC,CASSPGTGGYGYTF
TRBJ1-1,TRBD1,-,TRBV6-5,TGTGCCAGCAGTTTCCAGGGGGGCGTCCATGAAGCTTTCTTT,CASSFQGGVHEAFF
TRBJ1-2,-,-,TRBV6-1,TGTGCCAGCAGTGAAGGACAGGCCACTAACTATGGCTACACCTTC,CASSEGQATNYGYTF
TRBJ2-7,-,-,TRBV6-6,TGTGCCAGCAGCCCCGGGTTTTACGAGCAGTACTTC,CASSPGFYEQYF
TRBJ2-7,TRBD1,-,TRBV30,TGTGCCTACTCAGGGGGTCTCTACGAGCAGTACTTC,CAYSGGLYEQYF
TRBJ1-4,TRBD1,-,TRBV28,TGTGCCAGCAGTAAGTCGACAGGGGCGGCAACTAATGAAAAACTGTTTTTT,CASSKSTGAATNEKLFF
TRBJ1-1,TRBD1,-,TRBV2,TGTGCCAGCAGCCTTAACCGACAGGGGAACACTGAAGCTTTCTTT,CASSLNRQGNTEAFF
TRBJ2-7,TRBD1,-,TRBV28,TGTGCCACTTCATCGGGACAGCTCTACGAGCAGTACTTC,CATSSGQLYEQYF
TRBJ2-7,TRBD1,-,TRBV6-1,TGTGCCAGCATTAGACCGGGACAGGGAAGCGAGCAGTACTTC,CASIRPGQGSEQYF
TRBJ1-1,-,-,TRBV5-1,TGCGCCAGCAGCTTGGTTCAGGAGAACACTGAAGCTTTCTTT,CASSLVQENTEAFF
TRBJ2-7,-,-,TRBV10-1,TGCGCCAGCAGCATAGGCCGGACACCGGACTCCTACGAGCAGTACTTC,CASSIGRTPDSYEQYF
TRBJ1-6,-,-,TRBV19,TGTGCCAGTAGTATAGGAGGGACCTATAATTCACCCCTCCACTTT,CASSIGGTYNSPLHF
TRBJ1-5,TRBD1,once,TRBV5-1,TGCGCCAGCAGCCCTGACAGGGGGGATCAGCCCCAGCATTTT,CASSPDRGDQPQHF
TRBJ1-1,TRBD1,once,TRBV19,TGTGCCAGTTTCCCGGGACAGGGGAACACTGAAGCTTTCTTT,CASFPGQGNTEAFF
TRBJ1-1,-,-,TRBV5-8,TGTGCCAGCACCTCCCGGGTGAGCACTGAAGCTTTCTTT,CASTSRVSTEAFF
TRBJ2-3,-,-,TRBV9,TGTGCCAGCAGCGTCGACTTGGCTAGGGATACGCAGTATTTT,CASSVDLARDTQYF
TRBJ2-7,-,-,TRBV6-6,TGTGCCAGCAGTTATACCGGCGGCTACGAGCAGTACTTC,CASSYTGGYEQYF
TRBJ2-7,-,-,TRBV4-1,TGCGCCAGCAGCCAAGATGGACTCTACGAGCAGTACTTC,CASSQDGLYEQYF
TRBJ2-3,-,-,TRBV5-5,TGTGCCAGCAGCTTCACAGTACCCACAGATACGCAGTATTTT,CASSFTVPTDTQYF
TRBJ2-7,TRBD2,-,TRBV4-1,TGCGCCAGCAGCCAAGAGCCGTCTAGCGGGAGTCTATACGAGCAGTACTTC,CASSQEPSSGSLYEQYF
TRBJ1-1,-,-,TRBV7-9,TGTGCCAGCAGCCCCAGCGGCCAGCACTCAGAAGCTTTCTTT,CASSPSGQHSEAFF
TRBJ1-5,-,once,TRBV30,TGTGCCTGGAGTTTGGGAAACAGGGATAGCAATCAGCCCCAGCATTTT,CAWSLGNRDSNQPQHF
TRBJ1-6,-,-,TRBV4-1,TGCGCCAGCAGCCTTGGGGCAGAAAATTCACCCCTCCACTTT,CASSLGAENSPLHF
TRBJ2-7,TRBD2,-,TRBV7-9,TGTGCCAGCAGCTTAAGACTAGCGGGAGTTGAAGAGCAGTACTTC,CASSLRLAGVEEQYF
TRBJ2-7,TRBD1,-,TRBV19,TGTGCCAGCCAGGGGACAGGGATATACGAGCAGTACTTC,CASQGTGIYEQYF
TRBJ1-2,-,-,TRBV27,TGTGCCAGCAGTCTTCGGACAGATCGACCTAACTATGGCTACACCTTC,CASSLRTDRPNYGYTF
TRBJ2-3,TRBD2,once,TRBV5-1,TGCGCCAGCAGTCTGTGGGCTACCGGGACTAGCGGGCTCACAGATACGCAGTATTTT,CASSLWATGTSGLTDTQYF
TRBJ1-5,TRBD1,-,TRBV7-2,TGTGCCAGCAGCTTAGGGACAGGGAGAAGCAATCAGCCCCAGCATTTT,CASSLGTGRSNQPQHF
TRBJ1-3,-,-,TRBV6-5,TGTGCCAGCATGGCCGATGGAAACACCATATATTTT,CASMADGNTIYF
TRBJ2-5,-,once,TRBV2,TGTGCCAGCAGTCCTGGGACTTTCCAAGAGACCCAGTACTTC,CASSPGTFQETQYF
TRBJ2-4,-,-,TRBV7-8,TGTGCCAGCAGCTTAGGGACATTATTAGCCAAAAACATTCAGTACTTC,CASSLGTLLAKNIQYF
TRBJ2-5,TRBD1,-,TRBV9,TGTGCCAGCAGCGCTGGATTAGCCGGGACAGGGCGTCCAGAGACCCAGTACTTC,CASSAGLAGTGRPETQYF
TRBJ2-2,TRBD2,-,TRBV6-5,TGTGCCAGTTCGCCCAGCGGGGGCCCGACCGGGGAGCTGTTTTTT,CASSPSGGPTGELFF
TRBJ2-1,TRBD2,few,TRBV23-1,TGCGCCAGCAGTCTCACTAGCGGGGTCCTCGTCTATGAGCAGTTCTTC,CASSLTSGVLVYEQFF
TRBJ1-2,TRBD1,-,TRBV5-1,TGCGCCAGCAGCTCCTCAGGGACAGGGTATGGCTACACCTTC,CASSSSGTGYGYTF
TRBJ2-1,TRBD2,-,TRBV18,TGTGCCAGCTCACCGGCCAGCGGGGGTTACAATGAGCAGTTCTTC,CASSPASGGYNEQFF
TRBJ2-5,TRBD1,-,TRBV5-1,TGCGCCAGCAGCTCGTATATGGACAGGGGCCTACAAGAGACCCAGTACTTC,CASSSYMDRGLQETQYF
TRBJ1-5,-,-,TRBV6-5,TGTGCCAGCAGTTCCGGCGGTCACAGCAATCAGCCCCAGCATTTT,CASSSGGHSNQPQHF
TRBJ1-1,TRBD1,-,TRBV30,TGTGCCTGGAGTTTTTGGACAGGGGAAGCTTTCTTT,CAWSFWTGEAFF
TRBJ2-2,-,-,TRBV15,TGTGCCACCAGCAGAGGTGGAGGGACCGGGGAGCTGTTTTTT,CATSRGGGTGELFF
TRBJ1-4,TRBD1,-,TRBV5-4,TGTGCCAGCAGCCAACAGGGGGGCGGCGGTGAAAAACTGTTTTTT,CASSQQGGGGEKLFF
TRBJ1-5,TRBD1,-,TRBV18,TGTGCCAGCTCACCATCAGGGGGTCGACAGCCCCAGCATTTT,CASSPSGGRQPQHF
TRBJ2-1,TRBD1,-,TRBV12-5,TGTGCTAGTGGTTTGGGGACAGGGACTCAGAGTGAGCAGTTCTTC,CASGLGTGTQSEQFF
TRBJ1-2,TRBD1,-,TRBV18,TGTGCCAGCTCACCCAACTCCCAGGGGGATGGCTACACCTTC,CASSPNSQGDGYTF
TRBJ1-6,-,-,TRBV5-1,TGCGCCAGCAGCTTGTCGTGGGAAGGAGGTAATTCACCCCTCCACTTT,CASSLSWEGGNSPLHF
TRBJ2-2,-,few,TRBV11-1,TGTGCCAGCTGCCAACAGGAAAACACCGGGGAGCTGTTTTTT,CASCQQENTGELFF
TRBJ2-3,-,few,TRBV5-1,TGCGCCAGCAGCTTCCGTCTCGGCGGGGATAGCACAGATACGCAGTATTTT,CASSFRLGGDSTDTQYF
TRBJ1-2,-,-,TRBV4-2,TGTGCCAGCAGCCAAGATGGTATCGGGGAGGTTGGTGGCTACACCTTC,CASSQDGIGEVGGYTF
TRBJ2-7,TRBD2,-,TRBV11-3,TGTGCCAGCAGCTTAGCCTTAGCGGGAGGGCCTGGCGAGCAGTACTTC,CASSLALAGGPGEQYF
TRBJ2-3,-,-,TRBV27,TGTGCCAGCAGTATTACTAGGGCCCCCACAGATACGCAGTATTTT,CASSITRAPTDTQYF
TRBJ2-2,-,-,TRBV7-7,TGTGCTAGCAGCTTACAGGGGAACACCGGGGAGCTGTTTTTT,CASSLQGNTGELFF
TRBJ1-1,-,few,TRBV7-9,TGTTCCAGCAGCTATACAGGGTATGAAGCTTTCTTT,CSSSYTGYEAFF
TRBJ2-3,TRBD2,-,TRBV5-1,TGCGCCAGCAGCTTGGTAGCGGGAGCCAGCACAGATACGCAGTATTTT,CASSLVAGASTDTQYF
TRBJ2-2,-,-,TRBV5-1,TGCGCCAGCAGCCTCCAGTGGGCGGGCACCGGGGAGCTGTTTTTT,CASSLQWAGTGELFF